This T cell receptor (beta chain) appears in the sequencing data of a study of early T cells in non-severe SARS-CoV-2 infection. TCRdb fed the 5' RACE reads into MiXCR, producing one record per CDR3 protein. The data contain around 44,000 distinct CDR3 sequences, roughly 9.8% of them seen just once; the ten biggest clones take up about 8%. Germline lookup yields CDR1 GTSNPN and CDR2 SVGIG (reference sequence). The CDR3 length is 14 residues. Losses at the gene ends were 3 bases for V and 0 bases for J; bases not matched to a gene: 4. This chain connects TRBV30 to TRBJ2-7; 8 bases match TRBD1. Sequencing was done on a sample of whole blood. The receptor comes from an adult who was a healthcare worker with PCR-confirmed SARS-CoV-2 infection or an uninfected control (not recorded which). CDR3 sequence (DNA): TGTGCCTGGAGACGGACAGGGTTCTCCTACGAGCAGTACTTC. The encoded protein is CAWRRTGFSYEQYF.